The T cell receptor beta chain described here comes from a study of OX40 agonist ivuxolimab in advanced cancers. Background on the study: Among those treated, three patients had partial responses, one with hepatocellular carcinoma and two with cutaneous melanoma.

Clones were sequenced by immunoSEQ multiplex PCR, and TCRdb holds only the in-frame ones, with some missing. The data hold 50,000 to 65,000 clones, with about 88% observed a single time. The germline V gene encodes CDR1 MNHEY and CDR2 SVGAGI. V was clipped by 6 bases and J by 3 bases, with 9 bases between them. This CDR3 is 13 amino acids long. Study-level findings and limits: Relative to CD4+ cells, CD8+ T cells on average had more expanded clones.

About this clone itself: Its matching antigen is unknown.

V is TRBV6-5 and J is TRBJ1-3; no firm D call. The sequencing used CD4+ or CD8+ T cells sorted from blood, collected in a trial of the OX40 agonist ivuxolimab. The receptor's source is an adult with an advanced solid tumor such as melanoma, head and neck, liver or kidney cancer. CDR3 bases: TGTGCCAGCAGGCCTACGGGTGGAAACACCATATATTTT. Its translation is CASRPTGGNTIYF.